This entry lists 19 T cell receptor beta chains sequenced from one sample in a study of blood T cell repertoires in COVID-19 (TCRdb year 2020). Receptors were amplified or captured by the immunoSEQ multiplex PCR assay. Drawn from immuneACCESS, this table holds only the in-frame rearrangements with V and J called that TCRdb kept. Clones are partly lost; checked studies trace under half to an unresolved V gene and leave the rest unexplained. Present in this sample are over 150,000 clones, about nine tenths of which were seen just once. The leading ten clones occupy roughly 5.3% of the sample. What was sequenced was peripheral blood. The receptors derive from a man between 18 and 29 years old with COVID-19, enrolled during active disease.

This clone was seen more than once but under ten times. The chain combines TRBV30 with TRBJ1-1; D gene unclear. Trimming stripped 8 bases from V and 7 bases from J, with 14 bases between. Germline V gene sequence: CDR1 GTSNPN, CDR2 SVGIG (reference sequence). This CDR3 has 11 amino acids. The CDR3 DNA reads TGTGCCCTAGACCGAGAGAGTGAAGCTTTCTTT. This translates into CALDRESEAFF.

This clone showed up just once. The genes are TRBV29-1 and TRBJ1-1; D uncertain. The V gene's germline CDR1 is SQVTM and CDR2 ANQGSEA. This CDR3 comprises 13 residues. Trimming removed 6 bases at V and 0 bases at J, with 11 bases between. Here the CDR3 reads CSVTGVMNTEAFF. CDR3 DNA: TGCAGCGTCACGGGAGTGATGAACACTGAAGCTTTCTTT.

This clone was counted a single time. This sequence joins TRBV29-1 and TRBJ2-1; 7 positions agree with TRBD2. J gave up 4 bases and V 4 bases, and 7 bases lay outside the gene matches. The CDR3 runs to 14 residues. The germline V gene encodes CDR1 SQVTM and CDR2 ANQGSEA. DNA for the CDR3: TGCAGCGTTGCCAGGGAGGGCCTTTACAATGAGCAGTTCTTC. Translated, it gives CSVAREGLYNEQFF.

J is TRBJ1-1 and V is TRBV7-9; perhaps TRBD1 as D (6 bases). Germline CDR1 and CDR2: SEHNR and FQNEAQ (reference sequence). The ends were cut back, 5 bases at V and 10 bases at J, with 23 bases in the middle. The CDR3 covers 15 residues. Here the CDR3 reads CASSLTGTSNTGAFF. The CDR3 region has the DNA TGTGCCAGCAGCCTTACCGGGACATCCAACACGGGAGCTTTCTTT.

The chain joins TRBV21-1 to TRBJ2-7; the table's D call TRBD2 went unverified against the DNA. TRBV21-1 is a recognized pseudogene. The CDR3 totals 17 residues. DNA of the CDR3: TGTGCCAGCAGCAAAGCGCTGGGAGGTGGGGACTCCTACGAGCAGTACTTC. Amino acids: CASSKALGGGDSYEQYF.

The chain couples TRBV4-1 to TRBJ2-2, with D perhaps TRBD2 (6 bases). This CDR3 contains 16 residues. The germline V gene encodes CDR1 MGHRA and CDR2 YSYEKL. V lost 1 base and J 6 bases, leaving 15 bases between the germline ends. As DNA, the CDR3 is TGCGCCAGCAGCCAAGGTTCCGCTAGGAGGGCCGGGGAGCTGTTTTTT. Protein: CASSQGSARRAGELFF.

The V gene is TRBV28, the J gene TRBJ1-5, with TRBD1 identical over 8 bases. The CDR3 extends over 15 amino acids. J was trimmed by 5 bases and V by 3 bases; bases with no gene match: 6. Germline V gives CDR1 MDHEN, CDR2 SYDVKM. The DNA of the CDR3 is TGTGCCAGCAGTTTTACAGGGGGAAGTCATCAGCCCCAGCATTTT. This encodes CASSFTGGSHQPQHF.

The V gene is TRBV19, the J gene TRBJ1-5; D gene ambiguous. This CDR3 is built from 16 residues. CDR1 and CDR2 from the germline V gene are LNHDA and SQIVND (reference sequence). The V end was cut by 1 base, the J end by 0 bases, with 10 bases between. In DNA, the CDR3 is TGTGCCAGTAGTATAGTCCCGGCGGTTAGCAATCAGCCCCAGCATTTT. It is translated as CASSIVPAVSNQPQHF.

The CDR3 bases are TGTGCCAGCAGCAACCGGGACAGGGAGGTCAATGGCTACACCTTC. It yields the protein CASSNRDREVNGYTF. V and J are TRBV9 and TRBJ1-2; TRBD1 aligns across 9 bases. With V trimmed by 4 bases and J by 6 bases, 10 bases remained unmatched. Germline CDR1 and CDR2: SGDLS and YYNGEE. This CDR3 contains 15 residues.

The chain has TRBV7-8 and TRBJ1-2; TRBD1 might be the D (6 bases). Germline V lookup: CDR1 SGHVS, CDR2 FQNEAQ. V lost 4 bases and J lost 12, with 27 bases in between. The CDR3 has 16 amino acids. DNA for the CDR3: TGTGCCAGCAGCTCCCAAAATTATACAGGGACCGGAAAGGACACCTTC. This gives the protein CASSSQNYTGTGKDTF.

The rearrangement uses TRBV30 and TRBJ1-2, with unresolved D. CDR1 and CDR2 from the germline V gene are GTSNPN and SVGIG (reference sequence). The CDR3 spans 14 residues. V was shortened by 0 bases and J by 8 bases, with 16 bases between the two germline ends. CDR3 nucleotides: TGTGCCTGGAGTGTGGGCTCGGCTCTTGAAGGCTACACCTTC. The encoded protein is CAWSVGSALEGYTF.

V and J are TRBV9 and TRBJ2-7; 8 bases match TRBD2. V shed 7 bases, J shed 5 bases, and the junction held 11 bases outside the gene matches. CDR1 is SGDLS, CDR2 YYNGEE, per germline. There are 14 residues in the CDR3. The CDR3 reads CASGPGGAHNEQYF. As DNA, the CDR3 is TGTGCCAGCGGGCCCGGGGGGGCGCATAACGAGCAGTACTTC.

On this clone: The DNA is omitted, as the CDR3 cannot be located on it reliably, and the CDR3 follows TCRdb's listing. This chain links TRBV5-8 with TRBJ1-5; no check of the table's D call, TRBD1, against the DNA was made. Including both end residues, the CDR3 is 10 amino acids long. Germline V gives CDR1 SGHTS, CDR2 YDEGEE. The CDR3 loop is CASSFGQGTF.

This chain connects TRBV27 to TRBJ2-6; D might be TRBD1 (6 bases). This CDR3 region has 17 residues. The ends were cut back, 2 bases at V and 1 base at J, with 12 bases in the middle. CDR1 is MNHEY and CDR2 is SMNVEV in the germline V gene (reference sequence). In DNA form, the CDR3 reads TGTGCCAGCAGTTTAATGGAGACAGGATCTGGGGCCAACGTCCTGACTTTC. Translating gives CASSLMETGSGANVLTF.

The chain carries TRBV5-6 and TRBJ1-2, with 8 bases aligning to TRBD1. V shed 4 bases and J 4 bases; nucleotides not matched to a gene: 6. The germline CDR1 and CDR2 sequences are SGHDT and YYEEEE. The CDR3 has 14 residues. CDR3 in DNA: TGTGCCAGCAGCGAGGGACAGGCGATCTATGGCTACACCTTC. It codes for CASSEGQAIYGYTF.

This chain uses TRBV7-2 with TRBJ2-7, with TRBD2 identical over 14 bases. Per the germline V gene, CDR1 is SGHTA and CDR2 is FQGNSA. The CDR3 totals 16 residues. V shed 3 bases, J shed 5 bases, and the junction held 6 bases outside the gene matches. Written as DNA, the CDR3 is TGTGCCAGCAGCTTGACGGGACTAGCGGGAGCGAACGAGCAGTACTTC. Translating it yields CASSLTGLAGANEQYF.

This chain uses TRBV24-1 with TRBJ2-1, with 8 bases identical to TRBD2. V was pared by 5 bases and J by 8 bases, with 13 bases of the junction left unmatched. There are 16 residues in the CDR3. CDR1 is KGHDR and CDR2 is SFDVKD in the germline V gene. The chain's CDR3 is CATSGNLAGVSHEQFF. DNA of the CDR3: TGTGCCACCAGTGGAAACCTAGCGGGCGTTTCGCATGAGCAGTTCTTC.

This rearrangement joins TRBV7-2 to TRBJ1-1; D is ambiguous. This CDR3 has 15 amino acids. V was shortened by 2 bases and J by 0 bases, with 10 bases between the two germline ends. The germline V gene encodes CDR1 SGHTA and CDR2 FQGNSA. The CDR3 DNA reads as TGTGCCAGCAGCTTATCAGGCAGAATGAACACTGAAGCTTTCTTT. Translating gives CASSLSGRMNTEAFF.

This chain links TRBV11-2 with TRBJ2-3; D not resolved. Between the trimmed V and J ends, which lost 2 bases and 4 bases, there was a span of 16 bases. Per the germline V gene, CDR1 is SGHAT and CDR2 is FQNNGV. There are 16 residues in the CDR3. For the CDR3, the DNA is TGTGCCAGCAGCTTAATAGTGGCACTTCGGGCAGATACGCAGTATTTT. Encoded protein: CASSLIVALRADTQYF.